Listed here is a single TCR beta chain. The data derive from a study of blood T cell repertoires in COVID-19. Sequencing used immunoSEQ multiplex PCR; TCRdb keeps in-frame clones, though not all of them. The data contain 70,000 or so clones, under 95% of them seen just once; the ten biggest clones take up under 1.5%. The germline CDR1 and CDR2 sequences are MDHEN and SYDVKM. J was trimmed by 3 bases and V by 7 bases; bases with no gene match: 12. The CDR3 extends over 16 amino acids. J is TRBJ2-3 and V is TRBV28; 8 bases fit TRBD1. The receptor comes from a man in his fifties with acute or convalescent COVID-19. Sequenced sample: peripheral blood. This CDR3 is CASNPWTGRQTDTQYF. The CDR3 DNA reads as TGTGCCAGCAATCCGTGGACAGGGCGGCAGACAGATACGCAGTATTTT.